The text below deals with one T cell receptor (beta chain). Ten or more counts support this clonotype. Its antigen remains unidentified. Base quality data are lacking; no much larger clone is found one base away. The sample originates from a study of T cells after yellow fever vaccination (dated by TCRdb to between 2019 and 2020). A note on the overall study: The SMART-Seq v4 Ultra Low Input RNA kit was used to prepare libraries from fractions with low cell numbers. To follow T-cell clones before and after primary and booster YFV17D yellow fever vaccination, bulk TCR alpha and beta repertoires were sequenced over time. The cohort comprised two healthy male donors, one aged 18 to 30 and one aged 30 to 40 years. Blood was drawn at multiple timepoints before and after primary and secondary immunization, with bulk PBMC replicates and cell subsets isolated.

Synthesis of TCR cDNA relied on 5'RACE template switching, a step that introduced a universal primer site along with unique molecular identifiers. Priming for cDNA synthesis came from both the TCR alpha and TCR beta constant segments. Library amplification used two PCR steps, and the second PCR step added sample barcodes and sequencing adapters. Libraries were sequenced on Illumina HiSeq 2500 (2x100 bp) or NovaSeq (2x150 bp). Turning to the authors' computational methods: MIGEC was used to demultiplex reads and collapse the reads into UMI consensus sequences, and MiXCR was used for V(D)J alignment. Clonotypes responding to the vaccine were identified with edgeR on replicate PBMC samples, with the criteria of FDR below 0.01 and a log2 fold change above 5 up to day 15. Each bulk clonotype received a CD4 or CD8 identity based on whether the sequenced CD4 or CD8 repertoire contained that clonotype at higher abundance. Using fastp trimming at Q25 and MiXCR clonotype assembly, TCRdb reanalyzed the public sequencing data and kept in-frame beta chains. Here each entry gathers all rows of one CDR3 protein and keeps the most common genes and DNA. TCRdb's processing, not the study's, gives the V and J calls here. Here the sample has fewer than 150,000 distinct CDR3 sequences; about 8% occur a single time. Jointly, the top ten make up 0.73% of the sample.

The treatment or condition label of this sample denotes: live attenuated yellow fever vaccine strain. A standard Ficoll-Paque protocol was used to isolate PBMCs from peripheral blood. Dynabeads CD4 and CD8 positive selection kits were used to isolate CD4 and CD8 T-cell fractions. TriZol was used to extract RNA from bulk PBMCs, from CD4 and CD8 fractions, and from dextramer-positive and dextramer-negative fractions. Overall study results and their limits: Most clones expanded after primary vaccination (about 95% of CD4 and roughly 90% of CD8) were re-detected after the booster, suggesting that broad memory maintenance occurred. Compared with the primary T-cell response, the secondary T-cell response was weaker but faster, peaking on day 5 rather than day 15. Only a couple of donors were included in the study, so the extent to which the findings can be generalized is limited. A small fraction of clonotypes appeared in both the CD4 and CD8 compartments, likely as a result of convergent recombination. Computational filtering was needed because FACS-sorted repertoires could contain abundant contaminating clonotypes from the bulk population.

The CDR1 and CDR2 encoded by the germline V gene are SGHRS and YFSETQ. From the cysteine through the phenylalanine, the CDR3 covers 13 amino acids. Of all the DNA, just the CDR3 is kept, 39 bases in frame from base 1. Trimming at the junction amounts to 4 bases on V and 6 bases on J, and the germline ends lie 12 bases apart. This receptor chain uses TRBV5-1 and TRBJ2-3; the D segment cannot be called with confidence. Sequenced material: CD4+ T cells sorted from PBMCs, taken 5 days after the yellow fever booster vaccination. The clonotype comes from a man under 40 who received the YFV17D yellow fever vaccine. The CDR3 corresponds to CASSPGPGDTQYF. Read as DNA, the sequence is TGCGCCAGCAGCCCCGGCCCCGGGGATACGCAGTATTTT.